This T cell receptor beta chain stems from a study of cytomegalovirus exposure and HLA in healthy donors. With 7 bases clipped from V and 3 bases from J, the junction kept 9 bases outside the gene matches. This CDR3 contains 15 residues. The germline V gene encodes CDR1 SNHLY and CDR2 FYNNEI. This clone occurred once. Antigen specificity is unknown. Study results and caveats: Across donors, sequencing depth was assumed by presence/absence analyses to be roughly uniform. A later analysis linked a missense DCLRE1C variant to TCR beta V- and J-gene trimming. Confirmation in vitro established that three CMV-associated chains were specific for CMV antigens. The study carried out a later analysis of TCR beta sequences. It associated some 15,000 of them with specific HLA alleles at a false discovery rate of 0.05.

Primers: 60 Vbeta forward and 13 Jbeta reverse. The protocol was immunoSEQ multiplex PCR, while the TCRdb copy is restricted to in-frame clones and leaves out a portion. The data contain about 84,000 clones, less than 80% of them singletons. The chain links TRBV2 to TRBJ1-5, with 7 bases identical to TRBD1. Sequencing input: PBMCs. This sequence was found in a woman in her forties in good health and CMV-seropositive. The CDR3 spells CASKGWTGDNQPQHF. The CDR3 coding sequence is TGTGCCAGCAAGGGATGGACAGGAGACAATCAGCCCCAGCATTTT.